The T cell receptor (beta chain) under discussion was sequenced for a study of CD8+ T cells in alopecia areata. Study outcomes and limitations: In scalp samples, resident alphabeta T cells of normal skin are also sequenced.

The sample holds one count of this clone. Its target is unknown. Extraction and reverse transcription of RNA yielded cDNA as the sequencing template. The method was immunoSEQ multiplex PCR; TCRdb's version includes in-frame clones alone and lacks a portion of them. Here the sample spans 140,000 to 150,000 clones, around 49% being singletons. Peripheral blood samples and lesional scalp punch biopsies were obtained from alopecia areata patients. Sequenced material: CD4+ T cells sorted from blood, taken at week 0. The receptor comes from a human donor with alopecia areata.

This CDR3 is CASSLAGPMNTEAFF. The CDR3 DNA reads as TGTGCCAGCAGCTTGGCCGGACCCATGAACACTGAAGCTTTCTTT. The rearrangement links TRBV5-4 to TRBJ1-1; D is ambiguous. From germline, CDR1 is SGHNT and CDR2 YYREEE (reference sequence). CDR3 length: 15 residues. V was clipped by 0 bases and J by 0 bases, with 9 bases between them.